The 20 T cell receptor beta chains presented below share a single source sample, sequenced in a study of blood T cell repertoires in COVID-19. Assay used: immunoSEQ multiplex PCR; TCRdb lists only in-frame clones, some missing. The table includes 200,000 to 250,000 clones, 80% to 90% detected once. The sequenced material came from PBMCs or T cells enriched from blood (not recorded which). These receptors were collected from a woman aged 25 to 39 who had recovered from COVID-19.

This sequence joins TRBV28 and TRBJ1-2, with D unresolved. CDR1 MDHEN and CDR2 SYDVKM come from the germline V gene. The ends were cut back, 5 bases at V and 3 bases at J, with 10 bases in the middle. The CDR3 runs to 13 residues. CDR3: CASSPPQDYGYTF. DNA of the CDR3: TGTGCCAGCAGTCCCCCCCAGGACTATGGCTACACCTTC.

In DNA form, the CDR3 reads TGTGCCAGCAGCCCCATGGGGGGCACTGAAGCTTTCTTT. Protein product: CASSPMGGTEAFF. The chain has TRBV7-3 and TRBJ1-1, with a weak D call TRBD1 (5 bases). Trimming took 5 bases from V and 4 from J, leaving 11 bases between them. Germline loops: CDR1 SGHTA, CDR2 FQGTGA. The CDR3 extends over 13 amino acids. Full variable domain (remainder filled in from reference TRBV7-3 and TRBJ1-1): GAGVSQTPSNKVTEKGKYVELRCDPISGHTALYWYRQSLGQGPEFLIYFQGTGAADDSGLPNDRFFAVRPEGSVSTLKIQRTERGDSAVYLCASSPMGGTEAFFGQGTRLTVV.

This clone occurred once. The V gene is TRBV10-3, the J gene TRBJ1-4, with a weak D call TRBD1 (6 bases). Germline V gene sequence: CDR1 ENHRY, CDR2 SYGVKD. Trimming took 0 bases from V and 4 from J, leaving 9 bases between them. There are 15 residues in the CDR3. The CDR3: CAISESTGSNEKLFF. CDR3 sequence (DNA): TGTGCCATCAGTGAGTCTACAGGGAGTAATGAAAAACTGTTTTTT.

The rearrangement links TRBV18 to TRBJ1-5; TRBD1 aligns across 8 bases. CDR1 is KGHSH and CDR2 is LQKENI in the germline V gene. V lost 2 bases, J lost 2 bases, and 2 bases stayed unmatched. The CDR3 covers 15 residues. Written as DNA, the CDR3 is TGTGCCAGCTCACCAGCGGGACAGGGCAATCAGCCCCAGCATTTT. Translated: CASSPAGQGNQPQHF.

This clone has a count of ten or more. The chain employs TRBV7-9 and TRBJ1-1, with TRBD1 matching 8 bases. This CDR3 comprises 16 residues. J lost 4 bases, V lost 7 bases, and 14 bases had no gene match. Looked up from germline, CDR1 is SEHNR and CDR2 is FQNEAQ (reference sequence). CDR3 coding DNA: TGTGCCAGCACCCCCGCTACCCTACAGGGGGGCACTGAAGCTTTCTTT. Its translation: CASTPATLQGGTEAFF. The full variable domain, with the rest looked up from reference TRBV7-9 and TRBJ1-1, is DTGVSQNPRHKITKRGQNVTFRCDPISEHNRLYWYRQTLGQGPEFLTYFQNEAQLEKSRLLSDRFSAERPKGSFSTLEIQRTEQGDSAMYLCASTPATLQGGTEAFFGQGTRLTVV.

The chain couples TRBV6-5 to TRBJ1-1; 8 bases are a match to TRBD1. CDR3 size: 14 residues. Trimming removed 6 bases from V and 1 base from J; junction bases left unmatched: 4. In germline, CDR1 is MNHEY, CDR2 SVGAGI. CDR3 region: CASRRTGSNTEAFF. CDR3 bases: TGTGCCAGCAGGCGGACAGGGTCGAACACTGAAGCTTTCTTT.

This chain uses TRBV4-3 with TRBJ2-3; a possible D gene is TRBD2 (5 bases). V gave up 4 bases and J gave up 4 bases, with 9 bases separating them. The length of the CDR3 is 13 residues. Germline V CDR1 and CDR2: LGHNA, YSLEER. Written as DNA, the CDR3 is TGCGCCAGCAGCCCCAGGAGGCCAGATACGCAGTATTTT. This translates into CASSPRRPDTQYF.

The gene calls are TRBV18 and TRBJ1-5, with 7 nucleotides matching TRBD1. V shed 5 bases and J 10 bases; nucleotides not matched to a gene: 11. The CDR3 runs 14 residues. Germline assignment: CDR1 KGHSH and CDR2 LQKENI. CDR3 sequence: CASSYGAGGIPQHF. The CDR3 region has the DNA TGTGCCAGCTCATACGGGGCAGGGGGAATACCCCAGCATTTT.

The chain joins TRBV6-5 to TRBJ1-2; a possible D gene is TRBD1 (5 bases). Germline V gives CDR1 MNHEY, CDR2 SVGAGI. The V and J ends lost 2 bases and 7 bases respectively, with 8 bases between them. CDR3 length: 12 amino acids. CDR3 nucleotide sequence: TGTGCCAGCAGTTACGGGGGGTCTGGCTACACCTTC. Translating it yields CASSYGGSGYTF.

The chain recombines TRBV7-8 with TRBJ2-7; 7 bases fit TRBD1. Germline V CDR1 and CDR2: SGHVS, FQNEAQ. The CDR3 is made up of 14 amino acids. V trimming: 5 bases; J trimming: 7 bases; junction bases outside the gene matches: 11. CDR3 in DNA: TGTGCCAGCAGCCAAACCTACAGGGGTGGGGAGCAGTACTTC. This codes for CASSQTYRGGEQYF.

V usage is TRBV7-2 and J usage is TRBJ2-3; a possible D gene is TRBD2 (5 bases). Per the germline V gene, CDR1 is SGHTA and CDR2 is FQGNSA. This CDR3 is built from 13 residues. The V and J ends lost 4 bases and 6 bases respectively, with 11 bases between them. DNA of the CDR3: TGTGCCAGCAGCTACGTCCCGGGGGATACGCAGTATTTT. Translation: CASSYVPGDTQYF. Together with reference TRBV7-2 and TRBJ2-3, the CDR3 gives the full variable domain: GAGVSQSPSNKVTEKGKDVELRCDPISGHTALYWYRQSLGQGLEFLIYFQGNSAPDKSGLPSDRFSAERTGGSVSTLTIQRTQQEDSAVYLCASSYVPGDTQYFGPGTRLTVL.

J is TRBJ2-5 and V is TRBV7-9; 7 positions agree with TRBD1. This CDR3 spans 14 amino acids. V gave up 4 bases and J gave up 2 bases; unmatched junction bases: 4. From germline, CDR1 is SEHNR and CDR2 FQNEAQ (reference sequence). The CDR3 DNA is TGTGCCAGCAGCTCAACAGGGGTTCAAGAGACCCAGTACTTC. Protein: CASSSTGVQETQYF.

The chain recombines TRBV4-3 with TRBJ2-7; D might be TRBD2 (6 bases). Trimming pared 0 bases from V and 0 bases from J, leaving 12 bases between. The CDR3 contains 16 residues. Germline V lookup: CDR1 LGHNA, CDR2 YSLEER. DNA of the CDR3: TGCGCCAGCAGCCAAGATCGGACTATTCCCTCCTACGAGCAGTACTTC. This gives the protein CASSQDRTIPSYEQYF.

This clone was observed a single time. V and J are TRBV6-5 and TRBJ2-7; TRBD2 matches 7 bases. The CDR3 runs 15 residues. The V and J ends lost 6 bases and 0 bases, in that order; junction bases with no gene match: 8. CDR1 and CDR2 from the germline V gene are MNHEY and SVGAGI. CDR3 DNA: TGTGCCAGCAGCCGACTAGCCCCGATCTCCTACGAGCAGTACTTC. Its protein is CASSRLAPISYEQYF.

Concerning this clone: The identical CDR3 is also encoded by other nucleotide sequences in the sample. This sequence joins TRBV7-2 and TRBJ1-5; 8 bases fit TRBD1. V was pared by 4 bases and J by 7 bases, with 6 bases of the junction left unmatched. The CDR3 contains 14 residues. Germline V gene lookup returns CDR1 SGHTA and CDR2 FQGNSA. CDR3 protein: CASSSGQGRQPQHF. For the CDR3, the DNA is TGTGCCAGCAGCTCCGGACAGGGTAGGCAGCCCCAGCATTTT.

V gene TRBV5-4 combines with J gene TRBJ2-1; TRBD2 might be the D (5 bases). V was trimmed by 0 bases and J by 0 bases, leaving 10 bases between them. The CDR3 covers 16 residues. Per germline, CDR1 SGHNT and CDR2 YYREEE (reference sequence). The CDR3 DNA reads TGTGCCAGCAGCTTGGGGTCTAGCTACTCCTACAATGAGCAGTTCTTC. It is translated as CASSLGSSYSYNEQFF.

CDR3 region: CASSPTPGQGYNEQFF. The CDR3, as DNA: TGTGCCAGCTCACCTACGCCGGGACAGGGTTACAATGAGCAGTTCTTC. The chain has TRBV18 and TRBJ2-1; 9 bases map to TRBD1. This CDR3 comprises 16 residues. The V and J ends lost 3 bases and 4 bases, in that order; junction bases with no gene match: 7. CDR1 and CDR2 from the germline V gene are KGHSH and LQKENI. The whole variable domain, remainder taken from reference TRBV18 and TRBJ2-1, is NAGVMQNPRHLVRRRGQEARLRCSPMKGHSHVYWYRQLPEEGLKFMVYLQKENIIDESGMPKERFSAEFPKEGPSILRIQQVVRGDSAAYFCASSPTPGQGYNEQFFGPGTRLTVL.

This chain links TRBV2 with TRBJ1-2, with D possibly matching TRBD1 (5 bases). The V and J ends lost 7 bases and 4 bases respectively, with 16 bases between them. Germline lookup yields CDR1 SNHLY and CDR2 FYNNEI. The CDR3 consists of 14 residues. The CDR3 nucleotides read TGTGCCAGCATCCCAGGGAGGGGTAGCTATGGCTACACCTTC. Residues: CASIPGRGSYGYTF.

This clone was observed once. The CDR3 DNA sequence: TGTGCCAGCAGTTTATGGGGGGCCAGGGAGACCCAGTACTTC. Amino acids: CASSLWGARETQYF. The chain carries TRBV28 and TRBJ2-5; perhaps TRBD1 as D (6 bases). The germline CDR1 and CDR2 sequences are MDHEN and SYDVKM. V was clipped by 0 bases and J by 5 bases, with 10 bases between them. The CDR3 runs to 14 residues.

The chain has TRBV14 and TRBJ1-2; TRBD1 matches at 8 bases. The J segment lost 7 bases and the V segment lost 4 bases, leaving 11 bases of the junction unmatched. The germline CDR1 and CDR2 sequences are SGHDN and FVKESK. This CDR3 has 15 residues. The CDR3 nucleotides read TGTGCCAGCAGCCGAGGACAGGGACGAATCTCTGGCTACACCTTC. Protein product: CASSRGQGRISGYTF.